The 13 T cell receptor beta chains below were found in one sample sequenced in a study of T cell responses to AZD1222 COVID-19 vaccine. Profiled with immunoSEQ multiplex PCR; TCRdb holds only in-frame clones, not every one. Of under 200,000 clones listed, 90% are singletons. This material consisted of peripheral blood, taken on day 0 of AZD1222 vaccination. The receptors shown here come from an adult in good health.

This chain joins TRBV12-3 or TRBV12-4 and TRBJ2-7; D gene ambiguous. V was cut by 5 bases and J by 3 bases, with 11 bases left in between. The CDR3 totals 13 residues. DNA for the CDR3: TGTGCCAGCAGTCTACGACAAGTCTACGAGCAGTACTTC. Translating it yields CASSLRQVYEQYF.

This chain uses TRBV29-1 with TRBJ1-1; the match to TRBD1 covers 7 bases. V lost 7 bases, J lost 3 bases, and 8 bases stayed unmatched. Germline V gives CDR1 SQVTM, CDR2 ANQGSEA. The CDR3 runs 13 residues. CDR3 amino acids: CSGGQDGDTEAFF. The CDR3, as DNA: TGCAGCGGTGGACAGGACGGGGACACTGAAGCTTTCTTT.

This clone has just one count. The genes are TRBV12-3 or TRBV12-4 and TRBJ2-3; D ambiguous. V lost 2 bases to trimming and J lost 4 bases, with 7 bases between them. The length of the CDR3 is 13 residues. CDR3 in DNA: TGTGCCAGCAGTTTAAATGGGCCAGATACGCAGTATTTT. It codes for CASSLNGPDTQYF.

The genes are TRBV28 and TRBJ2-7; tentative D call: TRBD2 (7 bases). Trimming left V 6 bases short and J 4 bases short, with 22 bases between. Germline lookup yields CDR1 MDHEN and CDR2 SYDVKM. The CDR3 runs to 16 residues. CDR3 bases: TGTGCCAGCAGCCCCCCCTCGGGGGGCGGAGGGTACGAGCAGTACTTC. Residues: CASSPPSGGGGYEQYF.

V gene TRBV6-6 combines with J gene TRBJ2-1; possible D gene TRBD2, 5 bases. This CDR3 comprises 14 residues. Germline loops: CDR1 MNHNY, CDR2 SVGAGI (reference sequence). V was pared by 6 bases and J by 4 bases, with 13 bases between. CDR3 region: CASSLERGYNEQFF. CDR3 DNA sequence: TGTGCCAGCAGCCTGGAACGAGGGTACAATGAGCAGTTCTTC.

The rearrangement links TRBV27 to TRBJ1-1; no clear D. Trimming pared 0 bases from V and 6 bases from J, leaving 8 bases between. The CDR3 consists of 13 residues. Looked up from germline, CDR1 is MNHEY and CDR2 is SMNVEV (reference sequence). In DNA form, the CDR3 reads TGTGCCAGCAGTTTATCGACGATGGCTGAAGCTTTCTTT. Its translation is CASSLSTMAEAFF.

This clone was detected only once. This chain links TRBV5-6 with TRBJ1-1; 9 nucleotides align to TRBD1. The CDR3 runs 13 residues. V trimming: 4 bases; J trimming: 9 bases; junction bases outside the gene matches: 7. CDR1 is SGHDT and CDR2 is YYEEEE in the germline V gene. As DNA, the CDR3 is TGTGCCAGCAGCGCCCCGGGACAGGGTAAAGCTTTCTTT. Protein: CASSAPGQGKAFF.

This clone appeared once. The CDR3 DNA sequence: TGTGCCAGCAGTTTATCGGTGAGGACTAGCGTAAACACCGGGGAGCTGTTTTTT. Amino acid sequence: CASSLSVRTSVNTGELFF. The chain employs TRBV27 and TRBJ2-2, with 9 bases fitting TRBD2. V was pared by 0 bases and J by 2 bases, with 7 bases of the junction left unmatched. The CDR3 length is 18 residues. Germline V lookup: CDR1 MNHEY, CDR2 SMNVEV (reference sequence).

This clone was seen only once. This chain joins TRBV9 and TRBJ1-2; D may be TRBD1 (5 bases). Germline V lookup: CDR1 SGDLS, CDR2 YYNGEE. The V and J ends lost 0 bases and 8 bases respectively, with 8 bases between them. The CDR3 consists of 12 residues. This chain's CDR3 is CASSVVGEGYTF. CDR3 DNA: TGTGCCAGCAGCGTAGTGGGGGAAGGCTACACCTTC.

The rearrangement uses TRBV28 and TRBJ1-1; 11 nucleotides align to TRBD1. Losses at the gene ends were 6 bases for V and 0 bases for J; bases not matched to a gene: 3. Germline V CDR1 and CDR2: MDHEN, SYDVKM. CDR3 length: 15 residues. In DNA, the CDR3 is TGTGCCAGCAGGGGACAGGGGGGCATGAACACTGAAGCTTTCTTT. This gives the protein CASRGQGGMNTEAFF.

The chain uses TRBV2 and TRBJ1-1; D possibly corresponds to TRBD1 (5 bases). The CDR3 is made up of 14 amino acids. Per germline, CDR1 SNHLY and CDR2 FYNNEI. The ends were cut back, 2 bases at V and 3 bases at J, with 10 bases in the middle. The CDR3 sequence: CASSEQGGHTEAFF. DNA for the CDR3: TGTGCCAGCAGTGAACAGGGCGGACACACTGAAGCTTTCTTT.

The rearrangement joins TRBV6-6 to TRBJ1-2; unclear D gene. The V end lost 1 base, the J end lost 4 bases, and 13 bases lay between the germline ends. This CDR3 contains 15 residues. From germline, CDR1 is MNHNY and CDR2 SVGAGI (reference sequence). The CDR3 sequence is CASSYLGRFTYGYTF. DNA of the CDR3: TGTGCCAGCAGTTACTTAGGCAGATTCACCTATGGCTACACCTTC.

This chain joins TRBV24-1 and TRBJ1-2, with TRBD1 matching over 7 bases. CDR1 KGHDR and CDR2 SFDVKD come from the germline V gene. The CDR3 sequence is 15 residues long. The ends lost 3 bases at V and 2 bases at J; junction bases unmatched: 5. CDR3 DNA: TGTGCCACCAGTGATCGCCACAGGGGCAACTATGGCTACACCTTC. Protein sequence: CATSDRHRGNYGYTF.